The 17 T cell receptor beta chains below all came from one sample that was sequenced in a study of T cell changes during pregnancy in multiple sclerosis. TCRdb's table, derived via immunoSEQ multiplex PCR, lists solely in-frame clones and lacks some. This table has tens of thousands of clones, 88% appearing once. This specimen was peripheral blood, taken in the first trimester of pregnancy. These receptors were taken from a female donor with multiple sclerosis, enrolled in a pregnancy study.

This rearrangement joins TRBV28 to TRBJ1-1; maybe TRBD1 (5 bases). V lost 8 bases and J lost 5, with 15 bases in between. This CDR3 is 13 amino acids long. The germline V gene has CDR1 MDHEN and CDR2 SYDVKM. The CDR3 protein is CASGGGGRTEAFF. The CDR3 DNA reads as TGTGCCAGCGGGGGGGGAGGGAGGACTGAAGCTTTCTTT.

This clone came up once. This chain's CDR3 is CASSFGGWDGEAFF. The CDR3 region has the DNA TGTGCCAGCAGCTTCGGGGGTTGGGACGGCGAAGCTTTCTTT. The rearrangement links TRBV7-9 to TRBJ1-1, with D possibly being TRBD1 (5 bases). Germline CDR1 is SEHNR and CDR2 is FQNEAQ (reference sequence). V dropped 3 bases and J dropped 8 bases, with 16 bases sitting between them. CDR3 length: 14 residues. Supplemented by reference TRBV7-9 and TRBJ1-1, the full variable domain reads DTGVSQNPRHKITKRGQNVTFRCDPISEHNRLYWYRQTLGQGPEFLTYFQNEAQLEKSRLLSDRFSAERPKGSFSTLEIQRTEQGDSAMYLCASSFGGWDGEAFFGQGTRLTVV.

The gene calls are TRBV5-4 and TRBJ1-5; D uncertain. CDR3 size: 15 residues. Germline CDR1 SGHNT, CDR2 YYREEE (reference sequence). Trimming cost V 4 bases and J 4 bases, with 15 bases left between them. CDR3 nucleotide sequence: TGTGCCAGCAGCCTACTCGGGTCCCCGAATCAGCCCCAGCATTTT. Amino acids: CASSLLGSPNQPQHF.

This clone has just one count. The rearrangement uses TRBV5-6 and TRBJ2-2, with D perhaps matching TRBD1 (6 bases). CDR1 and CDR2 (germline): SGHDT, YYEEEE. Between the trimmed V and J ends, which lost 1 base and 5 bases, there was a span of 15 bases. The CDR3 has 16 amino acids. CDR3 residues: CASSLMGAWGTGELFF. In DNA form, the CDR3 reads TGTGCCAGCAGCTTGATGGGGGCTTGGGGTACCGGGGAGCTGTTTTTT.

This clone has more than one count but fewer than ten. This chain connects TRBV11-2 to TRBJ2-7; unclear D gene. The CDR3 consists of 13 residues. Germline-derived CDR1 and CDR2 are SGHAT and FQNNGV. V lost 2 bases to trimming and J lost 0 bases, with 5 bases between them. The CDR3 here is CASSLLDSYEQYF. The CDR3 bases are TGTGCCAGCAGCTTACTAGACTCCTACGAGCAGTACTTC.

The chain carries TRBV10-3 and TRBJ2-5; TRBD2 agrees at 11 bases. This CDR3 has 16 residues. With 6 bases clipped from V and 1 base from J, the junction kept 7 bases outside the gene matches. The germline V gene has CDR1 ENHRY and CDR2 SYGVKD. The CDR3 region is CAIRQGLAASQETQYF. The CDR3 bases are TGTGCCATCAGACAGGGACTAGCGGCAAGCCAAGAGACCCAGTACTTC.

The chain carries TRBV18 and TRBJ1-3; TRBD1 agrees at 8 bases. Germline trimming cut 5 bases from V and 0 bases from J; bases unmatched to any gene: 6. Germline V gives CDR1 KGHSH, CDR2 LQKENI. There are 16 residues in the CDR3. CDR3 coding DNA: TGTGCCAGCTCAGTTGGGACAGGAGGCTCTGGAAACACCATATATTTT. It encodes CASSVGTGGSGNTIYF.

The gene calls are TRBV11-3 and TRBJ2-5; the match to TRBD2 covers 11 bases. The CDR3 extends over 16 amino acids. Trimming took 2 bases from V and 4 from J; bases not matched to a gene: 6. Germline loops: CDR1 SGHNT, CDR2 YENEEA. CDR3 bases: TGTGCCAGCAGCTTAAGTAGCGGGAGGGGTCGAGAGACCCAGTACTTC. As protein: CASSLSSGRGRETQYF.

The chain combines TRBV19 with TRBJ2-1, with unresolved D. This CDR3 is built from 18 residues. Trimming stripped 1 base from V and 0 bases from J, with 16 bases between. Germline lookup yields CDR1 LNHDA and CDR2 SQIVND (reference sequence). The CDR3 loop reads CASSIAGPPLSSYNEQFF. CDR3 bases: TGTGCCAGTAGTATAGCGGGTCCCCCGTTAAGCTCCTACAATGAGCAGTTCTTC.

The sample holds one count of this clone. This chain connects TRBV19 to TRBJ2-2; D uncertain. This CDR3 is 16 amino acids long. V gave up 3 bases and J gave up 4 bases, with 15 bases separating them. Germline CDR1 reads LNHDA; CDR2 reads SQIVND (reference sequence). CDR3 DNA: TGTGCCAGTAGTATGGCATATTCCGCTTTCACCGGGGAGCTGTTTTTT. Its translation is CASSMAYSAFTGELFF.

V usage is TRBV7-2 and J usage is TRBJ2-7; D is uncertain. The V end lost 5 bases, the J end lost 6 bases, and 11 bases lay between the germline ends. The CDR3 covers 12 residues. Germline loops: CDR1 SGHTA, CDR2 FQGNSA. The CDR3 nucleotides are TGTGCCAGCAGCAACCTTGTGAGCGAGCAGTACTTC. Translation gives CASSNLVSEQYF. The full variable domain, its missing parts supplied by reference TRBV7-2 and TRBJ2-7, is GAGVSQSPSNKVTEKGKDVELRCDPISGHTALYWYRQSLGQGLEFLIYFQGNSAPDKSGLPSDRFSAERTGGSVSTLTIQRTQQEDSAVYLCASSNLVSEQYFGPGTRLTVT.

The chain employs TRBV27 and TRBJ2-3; D is unclear. Germline V CDR1 and CDR2: MNHEY, SMNVEV (reference sequence). V gave up 2 bases and J gave up 0 bases, with 6 bases separating them. CDR3 length: 14 amino acids. CDR3 DNA sequence: TGTGCCAGCAGTTTAACTCCTAGCACAGATACGCAGTATTTT. It codes for CASSLTPSTDTQYF.

This clone was seen repeatedly, ten times or more. The rearrangement joins TRBV18 to TRBJ1-1, with TRBD1 identical over 7 bases. V shed 4 bases, J shed 6 bases, and the junction held 5 bases outside the gene matches. The CDR3 is 13 amino acids. Germline V CDR1 and CDR2: KGHSH, LQKENI. The CDR3 DNA follows: TGTGCCAGCTCACAAGACAGGGAAGCTGAAGCTTTCTTT. This encodes CASSQDREAEAFF.

V gene TRBV28 combines with J gene TRBJ1-5; D not resolved. Germline assignment: CDR1 MDHEN and CDR2 SYDVKM. This CDR3 comprises 14 residues. V lost 4 bases and J 3 bases, leaving 10 bases between the germline ends. The CDR3 coding sequence is TGTGCCAGCAGTTCGGCCGGGGACAATCAGCCCCAGCATTTT. This gives the protein CASSSAGDNQPQHF.

This clone came up once. This sequence joins TRBV18 and TRBJ2-5, with no clear D. Germline V CDR1 and CDR2: KGHSH, LQKENI. Trimming cost V 0 bases and J 5 bases, with 7 bases left between them. This CDR3 region has 13 residues. The CDR3 reads CASSPPSKETQYF. The CDR3 DNA reads TGTGCCAGCTCACCACCGAGTAAGGAGACCCAGTACTTC.

The chain joins TRBV7-6 to TRBJ2-1; D is perhaps TRBD2 (5 bases). The length of the CDR3 is 14 residues. V lost 5 bases and J lost 5, with 13 bases in between. CDR1 and CDR2 (germline): SGHVS, FNYEAQ. The CDR3 region has the DNA TGTGCCAGCAGCACACAGCCCGGGAACAATGAGCAGTTCTTC. Residues: CASSTQPGNNEQFF. The variable domain in full, completed from reference TRBV7-6 and TRBJ2-1, reads GAGVSQSPRYKVTKRGQDVALRCDPISGHVSLYWYRQALGQGPEFLTYFNYEAQQDKSGLPNDRFSAERPEGSISTLTIQRTEQRDSAMYRCASSTQPGNNEQFFGPGTRLTVL.

The chain links TRBV5-4 to TRBJ1-2; D might be TRBD1 (5 bases). Germline V gives CDR1 SGHNT, CDR2 YYREEE (reference sequence). V was trimmed by 0 bases and J by 4 bases, leaving 13 bases between them. The CDR3 contains 15 residues. Here the CDR3 reads CASSLEGEQIYGYTF. The CDR3 bases are TGTGCCAGCAGCTTGGAAGGGGAACAGATCTATGGCTACACCTTC.